These 6 T cell receptor beta chains were sequenced from one sample in a study of vaccination and CD4 T cells after COVID-19. The Oncomine TCR Beta short-read assay sequenced DNA from cultured CD4+ T cells. TCRdb re-called the PCR reads through MiXCR, storing one row per CDR3 protein. The data hold approximately 21,000 distinct CDR3 sequences, with around 60% observed a single time. These receptors have no known antigen. The treatment here: approximately nine-day PBMC culture with coronavirus spike peptide pools or control peptides (ViraFEST assay). The sequencing here drew on CD4+ T cells from blood, cultured in vitro, taken after SARS-CoV-2 vaccination. Receptors were obtained from a human donor who had recovered from COVID-19.

The CDR3 protein is CASSYPAGGNEQYF. DNA for the CDR3: TGTGCCAGCAGTTACCCAGCGGGGGGGAACGAGCAGTACTTC. The chain uses TRBV6-5 and TRBJ2-7; 10 bases are shared with TRBD2. The CDR3 is 14 amino acids. Trimming removed 2 bases from V and 5 bases from J; junction bases left unmatched: 3. Germline assignment: CDR1 MNHEY and CDR2 SVGAGI.

This clonotype came up once. The chain links TRBV7-6 to TRBJ2-5; D unclear. Germline V gene sequence: CDR1 SGHVS, CDR2 FNYEAQ. V was shortened by 0 bases and J by 5 bases, with 7 bases between the two germline ends. This CDR3 spans 13 amino acids. The CDR3 loop reads CASSLASWETQYF. The CDR3 bases are TGTGCCAGCAGCTTAGCCTCTTGGGAGACCCAGTACTTC.

This chain joins TRBV19 and TRBJ2-2; weak D call: TRBD2 (5 bases). V dropped 9 bases and J dropped 4 bases, with 12 bases sitting between them. CDR1 is LNHDA and CDR2 is SQIVND in the germline V gene (reference sequence). The CDR3 covers 13 residues. CDR3 coding DNA: TGTGCCAGCCGGGATCCGAGCACCGGGGAGCTGTTTTTT. Translated, it gives CASRDPSTGELFF.

The table lists this clonotype with a few counts. The chain has TRBV20-1 and TRBJ1-1; D remains unclear. V shed 1 base and J shed 2 bases, with 20 bases lying between them. The CDR3 has 17 amino acids. CDR1 and CDR2 from the germline V gene are DFQATT and SNEGSKA (reference sequence). In DNA form, the CDR3 reads TGCAGTGCTAGAGTAGATAGGCAGCACCGTAGTAACACTGAAGCTTTCTTT. Its protein product is CSARVDRQHRSNTEAFF.

The gene calls are TRBV20-1 and TRBJ2-5; 14 bases are shared with TRBD2. Germline V CDR1 and CDR2: DFQATT, SNEGSKA (reference sequence). V shed 6 bases, J shed 3 bases, and the junction held 6 bases outside the gene matches. The CDR3 contains 15 residues. The CDR3 loop is CSAQTSGRAEETQYF. CDR3 sequence (DNA): TGCAGTGCCCAGACTAGCGGGAGGGCGGAAGAGACCCAGTACTTC.

The chain carries TRBV7-2 and TRBJ2-7; a weak D match, TRBD1 (5 bases). Germline CDR1 reads SGHTA; CDR2 reads FQGNSA. This CDR3 region has 15 residues. V was trimmed by 0 bases and J by 4 bases, leaving 13 bases between them. The CDR3 nucleotides are TGTGCCAGCAGCTTAGCCCAGGGAAGGTCGTACGAGCAGTACTTC. Its protein is CASSLAQGRSYEQYF.